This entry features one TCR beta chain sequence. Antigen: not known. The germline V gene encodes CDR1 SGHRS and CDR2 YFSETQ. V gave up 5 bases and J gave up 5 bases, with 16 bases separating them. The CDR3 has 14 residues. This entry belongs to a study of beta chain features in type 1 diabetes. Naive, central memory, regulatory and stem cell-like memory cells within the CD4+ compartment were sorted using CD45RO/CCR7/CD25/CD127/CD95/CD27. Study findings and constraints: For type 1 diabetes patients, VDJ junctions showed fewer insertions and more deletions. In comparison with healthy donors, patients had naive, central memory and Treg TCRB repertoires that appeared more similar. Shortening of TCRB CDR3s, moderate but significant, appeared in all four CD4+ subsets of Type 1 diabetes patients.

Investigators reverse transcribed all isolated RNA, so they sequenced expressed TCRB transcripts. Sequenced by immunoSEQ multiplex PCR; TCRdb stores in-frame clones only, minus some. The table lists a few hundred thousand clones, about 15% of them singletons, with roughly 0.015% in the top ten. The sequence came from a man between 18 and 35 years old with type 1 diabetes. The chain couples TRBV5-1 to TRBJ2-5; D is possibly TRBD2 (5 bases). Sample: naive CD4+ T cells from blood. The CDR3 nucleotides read TGCGCCAGCAGATTTCCGGGGAGTGTGGAGACCCAGTACTTC. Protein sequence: CASRFPGSVETQYF.